This entry is about one TCR beta chain. Its antigen is unknown. Per-base quality was not reported, and no clone a single base away is much larger than it. CDR1 and CDR2 are drawn from the germline V gene: KGHSH, LQKENI. From the cysteine up to the phenylalanine, the CDR3 has a length of 15 residues. Only the CDR3 DNA stays, 45 bases, in frame from base 1. The junction carries 15 bases between V and J, which are trimmed by 6 bases and 1 base respectively. TCRbeta CDR3 regions were amplified from genomic DNA using the immunoSEQ Assay, a bias-controlled multiplex PCR. In the paper's pipeline: Nucleated cell counts per sample were estimated from amplification of reference gene primers within the assay. To quantify the absolute abundance of each unique TCRbeta CDR3 rearrangement, sequence reads were collapsed and filtered. For each sample, productive Simpson clonality was calculated as the square root of Simpson's diversity index across productive rearrangements. TCRdb provides this immuneACCESS table in a form limited to in-frame rearrangements. Some clones are lacking; in checked studies, under half of them reflect an unresolved V gene, and why the rest are absent is not known. The V and J calls and the clone size are those of that table, but D and trimming were determined from the DNA. Within this sample are some 250,000 clones, with around 86% of them counted one time only. The top ten constitute 15% to 17% of the sample.

This sample is drawn from a study of blood T cell repertoires in COVID-19 (dated by TCRdb to 2018 to 2021). Broadly, across the study: The collaborator samples originated in the United States, Italy and Spain and spanned the acute and convalescent phases of COVID-19. Nearly every sample came with metadata listing a de-identified subject ID, COVID-19 status, age in years and sex. Deeply sampled blood TCRbeta repertoires from subjects exposed to, actively infected with, or recovered from COVID-19 were included in the dataset. The material from the prospective study consisted of cDNA or gDNA derived from T cells, B-cell-depleted T cells, or PBMCs. Samples came from the ongoing ImmuneRACE study (first 160 participants) plus 1,254 subjects from 6 global collaborators. The repertoires were released in a freely available public database intended as a resource for research on the immune response to SARS-CoV-2. HLA class I and class II types, where available, came from metadata supplied by the sample provider rather than from assay-based typing. The study at large found these results: The quantity of clinical and demographic metadata differed by source and by participant and was supplied without curation.

Participants in the prospective study were aged roughly 18 to 100 years, lived in 24 United States geographic areas, and enrolled through a virtual design. Cohort assignment in the prospective study relied on participant-reported clinical history from a screening survey and a study questionnaire. Recovered participants in ImmuneRACE Cohort 3 were defined as having two consecutive negative NP/OP PCR tests, clearance from a healthcare professional, or resolution of symptoms. Each participant in the prospective study had whole blood, serum and a nasopharyngeal or oropharyngeal swab collected by mobile phlebotomists. Additional blood draws and questionnaires over a roughly two-month period could optionally be provided by prospective study participants. Before DNA extraction, prospective study blood samples were shipped either frozen or at room temperature.

This clonotype was sampled from a young man who had recovered from COVID-19. The receptor chain draws on TRBV18 and TRBJ1-2; the D gene identity is not certain. The sample was PBMCs or T cells enriched from blood (not recorded which). Read as DNA, the sequence is TGTGCCAGCTCCGCGGAGTCTTTTGATAACTATGGCTACACCTTC. Its translation is CASSAESFDNYGYTF. The CDR3, completed at both ends by the reference TRBV18 and TRBJ1-2 genes, gives the full variable domain NAGVMQNPRHLVRRRGQEARLRCSPMKGHSHVYWYRQLPEEGLKFMVYLQKENIIDESGMPKERFSAEFPKEGPSILRIQQVVRGDSAAYFCASSAESFDNYGYTFGSGTRLTVV.